Below, 27 T cell receptor beta chains from the same sample are listed, as sequenced in a study of blood T cell repertoires in COVID-19. Using immunoSEQ multiplex PCR, the repertoire was profiled, and TCRdb retains in-frame clones only, with some absent. This table has some 81,000 clones, about nine tenths appearing once. The sequencing input was peripheral blood. The origin of the receptors is a woman aged 45 to 65 in a cohort sampled during active COVID-19.

This clone occurred a few times. The rearrangement links TRBV10-2 to TRBJ2-7, with a weak D call TRBD2 (6 bases). Germline V lookup: CDR1 WSHSY, CDR2 SAAADI. This CDR3 has 14 amino acids. Trimming stripped 8 bases from V and 3 bases from J, with 17 bases between. CDR3 sequence (DNA): TGCGCCAGCTCTCGCGGAGGGGCCCTCTACGAGCAGTACTTC. It yields the protein CASSRGGALYEQYF.

V and J are TRBV10-3 and TRBJ1-2; D perhaps matches TRBD1 (5 bases). The CDR3 loop spans 13 amino acids. Trimming took 2 bases from V and 2 from J, leaving 6 bases between them. Looked up from germline, CDR1 is ENHRY and CDR2 is SYGVKD. The CDR3 coding sequence is TGTGCCATCAGTGAGGACAGAAACTATGGCTACACCTTC. Protein sequence: CAISEDRNYGYTF.

CDR3 nucleotides: TGCGCCAGCAGCCGGGGGCTAGCGGGAGTGAACACCGGGGAGCTGTTTTTT. This encodes CASSRGLAGVNTGELFF. V gene TRBV4-1 combines with J gene TRBJ2-2; 10 bases match TRBD2. CDR3 length equals 17 residues. With V trimmed by 4 bases and J by 1 base, 6 bases remained unmatched. Germline loops: CDR1 MGHRA, CDR2 YSYEKL.

The chain joins TRBV27 to TRBJ2-7; the match to TRBD1 covers 8 bases. The CDR3 is made up of 14 amino acids. CDR1 MNHEY and CDR2 SMNVEV come from the germline V gene (reference sequence). J gave up 3 bases and V 4 bases, and 5 bases lay outside the gene matches. CDR3 DNA sequence: TGTGCCAGCAGTTCCGGGACAGGACTCTACGAGCAGTACTTC. Protein product: CASSSGTGLYEQYF.

This chain connects TRBV5-1 to TRBJ2-3, with D hard to call. This CDR3 has 14 residues. Germline V gives CDR1 SGHRS, CDR2 YFSETQ. V lost 0 bases and J 2 bases, leaving 7 bases between the germline ends. In DNA form, the CDR3 reads TGCGCCAGCAGCTTGGGCACACACACAGATACGCAGTATTTT. Amino acids: CASSLGTHTDTQYF.

This chain links TRBV5-6 with TRBJ1-1; the match to TRBD1 covers 7 bases. This CDR3 has 17 amino acids. V dropped 2 bases and J dropped 2; count of bases not matched to a gene: 12. CDR1 and CDR2 (germline): SGHDT, YYEEEE. CDR3 bases: TGTGCCAGCAGCTTAAGGGGGCTGGGTTCTTTAAACACTGAAGCTTTCTTT. Translating it yields CASSLRGLGSLNTEAFF.

Regarding this clone: The same CDR3 can be traced to other DNA sequences in this sample. The V gene is TRBV27, the J gene TRBJ2-7; 8 bases fit TRBD2. The V gene's germline CDR1 is MNHEY and CDR2 SMNVEV (reference sequence). The CDR3 runs to 15 residues. With V trimmed by 7 bases and J by 2 bases, 10 bases remained unmatched. The CDR3 protein is CASIRGGPGAYEQYF. Here the CDR3 DNA reads TGTGCCAGCATTCGGGGGGGTCCGGGGGCCTACGAGCAGTACTTC.

The chain has TRBV6-2 or TRBV6-3 and TRBJ1-6; TRBD1 agrees at 8 bases. CDR1 is MNHEY, CDR2 SVGEGT, per germline. The CDR3 consists of 15 residues. Germline trimming cut 6 bases from V and 5 bases from J; bases unmatched to any gene: 6. CDR3 loop: CASSSGGQNNSPLHF. In DNA form, the CDR3 reads TGTGCCAGCAGCTCAGGGGGCCAGAATAATTCACCCCTCCACTTT.

The chain employs TRBV5-1 and TRBJ1-2, with 8 bases that match TRBD1. Per the germline V gene, CDR1 is SGHRS and CDR2 is YFSETQ. V lost 3 bases and J lost 5; bases outside the gene matches: 9. The CDR3 spans 15 residues. The CDR3 spells CASSWGAGGLYGYTF. CDR3 DNA: TGCGCCAGCAGCTGGGGGGCAGGGGGCTTGTATGGCTACACCTTC. Together with reference TRBV5-1 and TRBJ1-2, the CDR3 gives the full variable domain: KAGVTQTPRYLIKTRGQQVTLSCSPISGHRSVSWYQQTPGQGLQFLFEYFSETQRNKGNFPGRFSGRQFSNSRSEMNVSTLELGDSALYLCASSWGAGGLYGYTFGSGTRLTVV.

J is TRBJ2-5 and V is TRBV28, with a possible D match to TRBD1 (6 bases). CDR1 MDHEN and CDR2 SYDVKM come from the germline V gene. Deletions cut 5 bases from V and 1 base from J, with 11 bases between. This CDR3 region has 14 residues. In nucleotides, the CDR3 is TGTGCCAGCAGTCCCCGGGACACCCAAGAGACCCAGTACTTC. Protein product: CASSPRDTQETQYF.

The rearrangement joins TRBV6-5 to TRBJ1-5; D unclear. The CDR3 loop spans 14 amino acids. Trimming cost V 6 bases and J 5 bases, with 14 bases left between them. Germline V gives CDR1 MNHEY, CDR2 SVGAGI. The CDR3 protein is CASRQNTADQPQHF. As DNA, the CDR3 is TGTGCCAGCAGACAGAACACTGCTGATCAGCCCCAGCATTTT.

The chain is built from TRBV27 and TRBJ1-2, with D perhaps TRBD1 (6 bases). Germline V gene data show CDR1 as MNHEY and CDR2 as SMNVEV (reference sequence). This CDR3 is built from 17 residues. V dropped 6 bases and J dropped 0 bases, with 20 bases sitting between them. CDR3 sequence (DNA): TGTGCCAGCAGGGGGGGGGACACGGCTCCCCCTAACTATGGCTACACCTTC. As protein: CASRGGDTAPPNYGYTF.

This clone was seen a single time. The chain recombines TRBV7-9 with TRBJ2-1, with 9 positions matching TRBD1. With 5 bases clipped from V and 7 bases from J, the junction kept 9 bases outside the gene matches. This CDR3 comprises 15 residues. In germline, CDR1 is SEHNR, CDR2 FQNEAQ (reference sequence). The CDR3 here is CASSGDRVPPNEQFF. CDR3 nucleotides: TGTGCCAGCAGCGGGGACAGGGTCCCTCCAAATGAGCAGTTCTTC.

This sequence joins TRBV19 and TRBJ2-5; the D gene is possibly TRBD2 (6 bases). Trimming took off 3 bases at V and 0 bases at J, with 11 bases between the two ends. This CDR3 has 15 residues. The germline V gene has CDR1 LNHDA and CDR2 SQIVND (reference sequence). The CDR3 sequence: CASSMGGRNQETQYF. DNA of the CDR3: TGTGCCAGTAGTATGGGAGGCAGAAACCAAGAGACCCAGTACTTC.

V gene TRBV5-6 combines with J gene TRBJ1-1; TRBD1 matches 8 bases. The V gene end was trimmed by 0 bases and the J gene end by 0 bases; junction bases not matched to a gene: 4. The germline gives CDR1 SGHDT, CDR2 YYEEEE. The CDR3 has 16 residues. Written as DNA, the CDR3 is TGTGCCAGCAGCTTGGGACAGGGGAAAATGAACACTGAAGCTTTCTTT. Protein: CASSLGQGKMNTEAFF.

The chain recombines TRBV2 with TRBJ2-1; D possibly corresponds to TRBD2 (5 bases). V was cut by 4 bases and J by 0 bases, with 10 bases left in between. Germline V gene sequence: CDR1 SNHLY, CDR2 FYNNEI. CDR3 length: 15 residues. The CDR3 region has the DNA TGTGCCAGCAGTGTTGGCGGGCCCTCCTACAATGAGCAGTTCTTC. It specifies CASSVGGPSYNEQFF.

The J gene is TRBJ2-5, the V gene TRBV5-1; weak D call: TRBD2 (7 bases). CDR1 is SGHRS and CDR2 is YFSETQ in the germline V gene. The ends were cut back, 4 bases at V and 5 bases at J, with 15 bases in the middle. This CDR3 region has 14 residues. The CDR3 reads CASSPEGGGETQYF. CDR3 bases: TGCGCCAGCAGCCCCGAAGGGGGGGGTGAGACCCAGTACTTC.

The V and J genes are TRBV27 and TRBJ1-2; 7 bases match TRBD1. CDR1 and CDR2 from the germline V gene are MNHEY and SMNVEV (reference sequence). This CDR3 has 13 amino acids. Trimming took 5 bases from V and 5 from J; bases not matched to a gene: 5. The DNA of the CDR3 is TGTGCCAGCAGTCCGACAGGGATTTATGGCTACACCTTC. Translating it yields CASSPTGIYGYTF.

V gene TRBV19 combines with J gene TRBJ2-2; TRBD2 might be the D (5 bases). CDR3 length: 12 residues. V was cut by 7 bases and J by 5 bases, with 8 bases left in between. Germline V CDR1 and CDR2: LNHDA, SQIVND (reference sequence). CDR3 DNA sequence: TGTGCCAGTACTCGGGAAACCGGGGAGCTGTTTTTT. It codes for CASTRETGELFF.

The chain employs TRBV5-1 and TRBJ1-6; 8 nucleotides align to TRBD1. Germline V gene data show CDR1 as SGHRS and CDR2 as YFSETQ. The CDR3 spans 15 residues. V trimming: 4 bases; J trimming: 5 bases; junction bases outside the gene matches: 5. This CDR3 is CASSAPGQDNSPLHF. In DNA, the CDR3 is TGCGCCAGCAGCGCACCGGGACAGGATAATTCACCCCTCCACTTT.

V gene TRBV7-2 combines with J gene TRBJ1-1; no clear D gene. V lost 1 base and J 0 bases, leaving 9 bases between the germline ends. Per the germline V gene, CDR1 is SGHTA and CDR2 is FQGNSA. The length of the CDR3 is 15 residues. The CDR3, as DNA: TGTGCCAGCAGCTTAGTGGGCGGGGTGAACACTGAAGCTTTCTTT. Its translation: CASSLVGGVNTEAFF.

This clone was counted a single time. The chain links TRBV6-5 to TRBJ1-5; TRBD1 agrees at 10 bases. The CDR3 totals 12 residues. J lost 5 bases, V lost 8 bases, and 0 bases had no gene match. In germline, CDR1 is MNHEY, CDR2 SVGAGI. The CDR3 here is CASGTGDQPQHF. CDR3 in DNA: TGTGCCAGCGGGACAGGGGATCAGCCCCAGCATTTT.

The rearrangement uses TRBV10-1 and TRBJ2-7; tentatively, D is TRBD1 (7 bases). CDR3 size: 16 residues. The germline V and J ends were trimmed by 6 bases and 7 bases, with 25 bases remaining between them. Per germline, CDR1 WNHNN and CDR2 SYGVQD (reference sequence). Here the CDR3 DNA reads TGCGCCAGCAGCGACCCCTCAGCGGCGGGACAGAAGGAGCAGTACTTC. Translating it yields CASSDPSAAGQKEQYF.

The chain uses TRBV5-1 and TRBJ1-2; D gene ambiguous. Trimming took 5 bases from V and 6 from J, leaving 8 bases between them. Germline CDR1 is SGHRS and CDR2 is YFSETQ. The CDR3 runs to 11 residues. CDR3 in DNA: TGCGCCAGCAGTGGAGGAGATGGCTACACCTTC. Translation gives CASSGGDGYTF.

This sequence joins TRBV18 and TRBJ2-7, with D tentatively TRBD2 (5 bases). The germline V gene has CDR1 KGHSH and CDR2 LQKENI. Trimming removed 1 base from V and 2 bases from J, with 9 bases in between. CDR3 length: 14 amino acids. The CDR3 DNA reads TGTGCCAGCTCACCACAAAGCGGAACCTACGAGCAGTACTTC. It yields the protein CASSPQSGTYEQYF.

This sequence joins TRBV2 and TRBJ2-7; TRBD1 matches at 8 bases. The V gene end was trimmed by 6 bases and the J gene end by 7 bases; junction bases not matched to a gene: 8. CDR1 is SNHLY and CDR2 is FYNNEI in the germline V gene. This CDR3 has 13 residues. CDR3 bases: TGTGCCAGCAGAGAGGACAGGGCGGGGGAGCAGTACTTC. Its translation is CASREDRAGEQYF. Full variable domain (missing parts from reference TRBV2 and TRBJ2-7): EPEVTQTPSHQVTQMGQEVILRCVPISNHLYFYWYRQILGQKVEFLVSFYNNEISEKSEIFDDQFSVERPDGSNFTLKIRSTKLEDSAMYFCASREDRAGEQYFGPGTRLTVT.

The V gene is TRBV5-1, the J gene TRBJ2-7, with TRBD2 matching over 11 bases. The V gene end was trimmed by 1 base and the J gene end by 2 bases; junction bases not matched to a gene: 11. Germline CDR1 SGHRS, CDR2 YFSETQ. The CDR3 is made up of 18 amino acids. The CDR3 bases are TGCGCCAGCAGCTTGATACCTGCGGGGACTAGCGGTACCTACGAGCAGTACTTC. This sequence encodes CASSLIPAGTSGTYEQYF.